This T cell receptor beta chain was identified in a study of CD8 T cells in Susac syndrome. Reverse transcription of roughly 0.5 to 1 ug RNA was performed with random hexamers. TCRdb ran MiXCR on the immunoSEQ multiplex PCR reads and lists one entry per CDR3 protein. The sample consists of roughly 190,000 distinct CDR3 sequences, approximately 94% of them appearing once. Study-level findings and limits: That the number of individuals in its TCR sequencing and HLA analysis was relatively small was acknowledged by the study.

Sequencing of TCR beta covered CD8+ and CD4+ T cells obtained from blood. Isolation of CD8+ and CD4+ T cells was performed negatively, whereas enrichment of TEMRA cells was done by FACS. Note on this clonotype: As yet, its antigen is unknown.

Trimming shortened V by 7 bases and J by 4 bases, and 8 bases separated the two germline ends. The CDR3 has 12 amino acids. The chain carries TRBV12-3 or TRBV12-4 and TRBJ2-1; no definite D call. The TCR sequence derives from a human donor in good health. The specimen sequenced was CD4+ T cells from PBMCs. In DNA form, the CDR3 reads TGTGCCAGCACTCCCTCGTACAATGAGCAGTTCTTC. Translating it yields CASTPSYNEQFF.